This T cell receptor (beta chain) was obtained from a study of PD-L1 blockade in urothelial cancer. Study-level background: Counts from blood samples showed a median of roughly 130,000 T cells. General observations from the study: Clonality of blood TCR below the median before treatment predicted better survival.

About this clone: Its matching antigen is unknown.

The CDR3 loop spans 17 amino acids. With V trimmed by 5 bases and J by 0 bases, 8 bases remained unmatched. Germline CDR1 LNHDA, CDR2 SQIVND (reference sequence). Time point described: pretreatment peripheral blood. Synthetic templates analogous to TCR were spiked into all PCRs individually. The assay was immunoSEQ multiplex PCR, and TCRdb's table has in-frame clones only and misses some. In the table there are around 45,000 clones, 75% to 90% of which are singletons. This chain uses TRBV19 with TRBJ1-3, with 9 bases identical to TRBD1. The TCR comes from a man aged 45-60 years with urothelial cancer. This material consisted of PBMCs, taken around atezolizumab (anti-PD-L1) treatment. CDR3 loop: CASSSGQGSSSGNTIYF. CDR3 DNA: TGTGCCAGTAGTTCCGGACAGGGGTCGAGCTCTGGAAACACCATATATTTT.